This T cell receptor (beta chain) derives from a study of post-analysis software for immune sequencing data. Findings of the study overall: Relative to controls, patients had a handful of TRBV segments at higher frequency, with TRBV5-6, TRBV5-1 and TRBV20-1 among these.

A note on this clonotype: The antigen remains unidentified.

Germline V gives CDR1 LGHDT, CDR2 YNNKEL (reference sequence). The CDR3 runs 17 residues. Libraries were made from TCR beta cDNA, and they carried unique molecular identifiers. TCRdb itself ran the PCR reads through MiXCR, one entry per CDR3 protein. The sample yields about half a million distinct CDR3 sequences, around 40% seen once. This TCR was recovered from a girl aged 10 to 17 with multiple sclerosis. J is TRBJ2-5 and V is TRBV3-1; 9 nucleotides line up with TRBD2. Matching the DNA end better, TRBJ2-7 makes the J call doubtful. The sequenced sample consisted of blood. CDR3 coding DNA: TGTGCCAGCAGCCAGCAACTCCTGACTAGCGGCGACTACGAGCAGTACTTC. Translating it yields CASSQQLLTSGDYEQYF.